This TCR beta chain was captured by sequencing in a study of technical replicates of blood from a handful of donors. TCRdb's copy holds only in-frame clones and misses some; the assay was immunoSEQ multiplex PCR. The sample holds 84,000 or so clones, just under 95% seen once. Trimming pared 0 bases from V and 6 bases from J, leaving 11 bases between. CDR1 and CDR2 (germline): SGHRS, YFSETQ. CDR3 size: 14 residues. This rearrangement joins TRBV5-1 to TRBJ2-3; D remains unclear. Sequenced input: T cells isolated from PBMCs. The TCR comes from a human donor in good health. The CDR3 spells CASSLVPLKDTQYF. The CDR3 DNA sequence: TGCGCCAGCAGCTTGGTACCACTCAAGGATACGCAGTATTTT.